The clone carrying this T cell receptor (beta chain) came up a few times. Its antigen is unidentified. Libraries were prepared by immunoSEQ multiplex PCR; TCRdb keeps only in-frame clonotypes and omits some of them. The data hold just under 90,000 clones, with 75% to 90% observed a single time. The sample comes from a study of T cell responses to AZD1222 COVID-19 vaccine. Whole-study findings and limits: Spike-wide vaccine-associated CD4 TCRs dominated at 160-218 and 743-854. Donors were largely white British and mainly female; clonal diversity was possibly underestimated. Elevations in Spike-specific TCR breadth and depth followed administration of two AZD1222 doses.

Investigators merged groups given second doses at roughly 4 or roughly 12 weeks. Germline loops: CDR1 SGHTS, CDR2 YDEGEE. The V end lost 8 bases, the J end lost 4 bases, and 10 bases lay between the germline ends. The CDR3 runs 11 residues. The source is an adult who received the AZD1222 COVID-19 vaccine. The source material was peripheral blood, sampled 28 days after the second AZD1222 dose. The genes are TRBV5-8 and TRBJ2-7; TRBD2 is a possible D gene (5 bases). The CDR3 coding sequence is TGTGCCAGTCCTGGGGAGTACGAGCAGTACTTC. Amino acids: CASPGEYEQYF. The whole variable domain, remainder taken from reference TRBV5-8 and TRBJ2-7, is EAGVTQSPTHLIKTRGQQATLRCSPISGHTSVYWYQQALGLGLQFLLWYDEGEERNRGNFPPRFSGRQFPNYSSELNVNALELEDSALYLCASPGEYEQYFGPGTRLTVT.